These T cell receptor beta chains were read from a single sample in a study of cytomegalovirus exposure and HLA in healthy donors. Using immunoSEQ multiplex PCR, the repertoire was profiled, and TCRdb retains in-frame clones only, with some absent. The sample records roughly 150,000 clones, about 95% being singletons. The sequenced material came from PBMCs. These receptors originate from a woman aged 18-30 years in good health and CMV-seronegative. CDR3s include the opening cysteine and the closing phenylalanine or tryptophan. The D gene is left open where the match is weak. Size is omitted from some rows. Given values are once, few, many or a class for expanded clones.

CDR3: CASNTRGQGAYEQFF
DNA: TGTGCCAGCAATACAAGGGGACAGGGGGCCTATGAGCAGTTCTTC
size: .
D: TRBD1
V: TRBV6-5
length: 15
J: TRBJ2-1

CDR3: CASSENIGYF
DNA: TGTGCCAGCAGTGAGAACATTGGCTACTTC
size: .
D: .
V: TRBV2
length: 10
J: TRBJ2-7

CDR3: CASSPGFRREETQYF
DNA: TGCGCCAGCAGCCCCGGGTTTAGGCGAGAAGAGACCCAGTACTTC
size: .
D: .
V: TRBV5-1
length: 15
J: TRBJ2-5

CDR3: CASSQVPGGVTEAFF
DNA: TGCGCCAGCAGCCAGGTCCCAGGGGGCGTCACTGAAGCTTTCTTT
size: once
D: TRBD1
V: TRBV4-1
length: 15
J: TRBJ1-1

CDR3: CAWSGSLGGVEYF
DNA: TGTGCCTGGAGTGGAAGCTTAGGGGGTGTGGAGTACTTC
size: .
D: .
V: TRBV30
length: 13
J: TRBJ2-7

CDR3: CASSTDRYNEQFF
DNA: TGTGCCAGCAGCACGGACAGATACAATGAGCAGTTCTTC
size: .
D: .
V: TRBV13
length: 13
J: TRBJ2-1

CDR3: CASSQYRDPYEQYF
DNA: TGTGCCAGCAGCCAATACCGGGATCCCTACGAGCAGTACTTC
size: once
D: .
V: TRBV4-2
length: 14
J: TRBJ2-7

CDR3: CASMNRLGYTF
DNA: TGTGCCAGCATGAACAGGCTTGGCTACACCTTC
size: .
D: .
V: TRBV25-1
length: 11
J: TRBJ1-2

CDR3: CASSARSDSPTNEKLFF
DNA: TGTGCCAGCAGCGCGAGATCCGACAGCCCAACTAATGAAAAACTGTTTTTT
size: .
D: .
V: TRBV9
length: 17
J: TRBJ1-4

CDR3: CASREGGNYGYTF
DNA: TGTGCCAGTAGGGAAGGGGGCAACTATGGCTACACCTTC
size: .
D: TRBD1
V: TRBV19
length: 13
J: TRBJ1-2

CDR3: CASSSGYGYTF
DNA: TGTGCCAGCAGTTCAGGGTATGGCTACACCTTC
size: .
D: .
V: TRBV6-4
length: 11
J: TRBJ1-2

CDR3: CASSIIGGEAKNIQYF
DNA: TGTGCCAGCAGTATTATAGGGGGTGAGGCCAAAAACATTCAGTACTTC
size: .
D: .
V: TRBV27
length: 16
J: TRBJ2-4

CDR3: CASSPEVNVNTEAFF
DNA: TGTGCCAGCAGCCCCGAGGTTAACGTTAACACTGAAGCTTTCTTT
size: .
D: .
V: TRBV5-4
length: 15
J: TRBJ1-1

CDR3: CAWSRGISYEQYF
DNA: TGTGCCTGGAGCCGCGGTATCTCCTACGAGCAGTACTTC
size: .
D: .
V: TRBV30
length: 13
J: TRBJ2-7

CDR3: CASSLRQTGGALNQPQHF
DNA: TGTGCCAGCAGCTTACGACAGACAGGGGGGGCCCTTAATCAGCCCCAGCATTTT
size: .
D: TRBD1
V: TRBV7-2
length: 18
J: TRBJ1-5

CDR3: CASARLAGGTDTQYF
DNA: TGTGCCAGCGCTCGGTTAGCGGGGGGCACAGATACGCAGTATTTT
size: few
D: TRBD2
V: TRBV2
length: 15
J: TRBJ2-3

CDR3: CASSLETGGGEQYF
DNA: TGCGCCAGCAGCTTGGAGACAGGGGGCGGGGAGCAGTACTTC
size: .
D: TRBD1
V: TRBV5-1
length: 14
J: TRBJ2-7

CDR3: CASREELLNQPQHF
DNA: TGTGCGAGTAGGGAGGAACTTCTCAATCAGCCCCAGCATTTT
size: once
D: .
V: TRBV19
length: 14
J: TRBJ1-5

CDR3: CASSLDSPTDTQYF
DNA: TGCGCCAGCAGCTTGGACAGCCCCACAGATACGCAGTATTTT
size: .
D: .
V: TRBV5-1
length: 14
J: TRBJ2-3

CDR3: CASTQTGVHNEQFF
DNA: TGTGCCAGCACCCAGACAGGGGTCCACAATGAGCAGTTCTTC
size: .
D: TRBD1
V: TRBV7-2
length: 14
J: TRBJ2-1

CDR3: CASSSIGAGEQFF
DNA: TGTGCCAGCAGCTCGATTGGGGCTGGTGAGCAGTTCTTC
size: .
D: .
V: TRBV5-6
length: 13
J: TRBJ2-1

CDR3: CAISEAGQNTEAFF
DNA: TGTGCCATCAGTGAGGCAGGCCAGAACACTGAAGCTTTCTTT
size: .
D: .
V: TRBV10-3
length: 14
J: TRBJ1-1

CDR3: CASSRRTAPDRGSGYNEQFF
DNA: TGTGCCAGCTCACGGCGTACGGCCCCTGACAGGGGAAGTGGCTACAATGAGCAGTTCTTC
size: .
D: TRBD1
V: TRBV18
length: 20
J: TRBJ2-1

CDR3: CASSSNGLSTDTQYF
DNA: TGTGCCAGCAGCTCAAACGGACTTAGCACAGATACGCAGTATTTT
size: .
D: .
V: TRBV7-2
length: 15
J: TRBJ2-3

CDR3: CASSLTSGGTQETQYF
DNA: TGTGCCAGCAGCTTAACAAGCGGGGGGACTCAAGAGACCCAGTACTTC
size: .
D: TRBD2
V: TRBV7-9
length: 16
J: TRBJ2-5

CDR3: CASSTPGQGNEKLFF
DNA: TGTGCCAGCAGCACTCCGGGACAGGGGAATGAAAAACTGTTTTTT
size: .
D: TRBD1
V: TRBV5-4
length: 15
J: TRBJ1-4

CDR3: CASMSRGANYGYTF
DNA: TGTGCCAGCATGAGCCGGGGAGCTAACTATGGCTACACCTTC
size: .
D: .
V: TRBV27
length: 14
J: TRBJ1-2

CDR3: CSVPGGANTGELFF
DNA: TGCAGCGTTCCAGGGGGTGCGAACACCGGGGAGCTGTTTTTT
size: .
D: TRBD1
V: TRBV29-1
length: 14
J: TRBJ2-2

CDR3: CASSAREIQETQYF
DNA: TGTGCCAGCAGTGCTCGCGAGATCCAAGAGACCCAGTACTTC
size: .
D: .
V: TRBV7-9
length: 14
J: TRBJ2-5

CDR3: CASSRNRGLEQYF
DNA: TGTGCCAGTTCGAGGAACAGGGGGCTCGAGCAGTACTTC
size: few
D: TRBD1
V: TRBV2
length: 13
J: TRBJ2-7

CDR3: CASSLTLRGNRNEQFF
DNA: TGTGCCAGCAGCTTGACGCTTCGAGGTAATCGCAATGAGCAGTTCTTC
size: once
D: .
V: TRBV7-9
length: 16
J: TRBJ2-1

CDR3: CASRPPGLGETQYF
DNA: TGTGCCAGCAGACCCCCGGGACTAGGAGAGACCCAGTACTTC
size: .
D: TRBD2
V: TRBV6-1
length: 14
J: TRBJ2-5

CDR3: CSVLTEEAFF
DNA: TGCAGCGTGTTAACTGAAGAAGCTTTCTTT
size: .
D: .
V: TRBV29-1
length: 10
J: TRBJ1-1

CDR3: CASRRLQGANEQYF
DNA: TGCGCCAGCAGGCGACTGCAGGGGGCCAACGAGCAGTACTTC
size: .
D: TRBD1
V: TRBV5-1
length: 14
J: TRBJ2-7

CDR3: CASSPLARKENTEAFF
DNA: TGTGCCAGCTCACCACTGGCCAGGAAGGAGAACACTGAAGCTTTCTTT
size: .
D: .
V: TRBV18
length: 16
J: TRBJ1-1

CDR3: CASSQVFEGAAEQYF
DNA: TGCGCCAGCAGCCAAGTGTTTGAGGGGGCTGCCGAGCAGTACTTC
size: .
D: TRBD1
V: TRBV4-3
length: 15
J: TRBJ2-7

CDR3: CASSLAGSTETQYF
DNA: TGCGCCAGCAGCTTGGCAGGTTCGACGGAGACCCAGTACTTC
size: .
D: .
V: TRBV5-1
length: 14
J: TRBJ2-5

CDR3: CASSFDGNSPLHF
DNA: TGTGCCAGCAGCTTCGACGGGAATTCACCCCTCCACTTT
size: .
D: .
V: TRBV7-8
length: 13
J: TRBJ1-6

CDR3: CASSLGQGGRADTQYF
DNA: TGCGCCAGCAGCTTGGGGCAGGGCGGTAGGGCAGATACGCAGTATTTT
size: .
D: .
V: TRBV5-1
length: 16
J: TRBJ2-3

CDR3: CASSQADRVADTQYF
DNA: TGCGCCAGCAGCCAAGCGGACAGGGTGGCAGATACGCAGTATTTT
size: .
D: TRBD1
V: TRBV4-3
length: 15
J: TRBJ2-3

CDR3: CASSTGQGGYGYTF
DNA: TGCGCCAGCAGCACAGGACAGGGGGGCTATGGCTACACCTTC
size: .
D: TRBD1
V: TRBV5-1
length: 14
J: TRBJ1-2

CDR3: CASSRGLAEITGELFF
DNA: TGTGCCAGCAGCCGTGGACTAGCGGAGATCACCGGGGAGCTGTTTTTT
size: .
D: TRBD2
V: TRBV11-2
length: 16
J: TRBJ2-2

CDR3: CASSSGVGGEQYF
DNA: TGTGCCAGCAGTTCGGGGGTCGGTGGAGAGCAGTACTTC
size: .
D: .
V: TRBV6-5
length: 13
J: TRBJ2-7

CDR3: CASSQQGEEAFF
DNA: TGCGCCAGCAGCCAACAGGGGGAGGAAGCTTTCTTT
size: once
D: TRBD1
V: TRBV4-1
length: 12
J: TRBJ1-1

CDR3: CASSRYLNTEAFF
DNA: TGTGCCAGCAGCCGTTACTTGAACACTGAAGCTTTCTTT
size: .
D: .
V: TRBV5-4
length: 13
J: TRBJ1-1

CDR3: CASSRGTSQETQYF
DNA: TGCGCCAGCAGCCGGGGAACTTCCCAAGAGACCCAGTACTTC
size: .
D: .
V: TRBV5-1
length: 14
J: TRBJ2-5

CDR3: CASSLVGGSTEAFF
DNA: TGTGCCAGCTCCCTAGTCGGGGGGAGCACTGAAGCTTTCTTT
size: once
D: .
V: TRBV6-1
length: 14
J: TRBJ1-1

CDR3: CASTNRAWCQPQHF
DNA: TGTGCCAGCACGAACAGGGCGTGGTGTCAGCCCCAGCATTTT
size: .
D: .
V: TRBV6-4
length: 14
J: TRBJ1-5

CDR3: CASKRAGGIQETQYF
DNA: TGTGCCAGTAAAAGAGCGGGGGGGATCCAAGAGACCCAGTACTTC
size: .
D: TRBD2
V: TRBV19
length: 15
J: TRBJ2-5

CDR3: CAWSILTDTQYF
DNA: TGTGCCTGGAGTATTCTCACAGATACGCAGTATTTT
size: .
D: .
V: TRBV30
length: 12
J: TRBJ2-3

CDR3: CATSRLHRGSDNEKLFF
DNA: TGTGCCACCAGCAGACTTCACAGGGGCTCGGATAATGAAAAACTGTTTTTT
size: .
D: TRBD1
V: TRBV15
length: 17
J: TRBJ1-4

CDR3: CASSMDGGGTETQYF
DNA: TGTGCCAGTAGTATGGACGGCGGAGGAACGGAGACCCAGTACTTC
size: .
D: .
V: TRBV19
length: 15
J: TRBJ2-5

CDR3: CASSLPGLAGITDTQYF
DNA: TGCGCCAGCAGCTTGCCCGGACTAGCGGGGATCACAGATACGCAGTATTTT
size: .
D: TRBD2
V: TRBV5-1
length: 17
J: TRBJ2-3

CDR3: CAISESGGVGVNYGYTF
DNA: TGTGCCATCAGTGAGTCAGGAGGGGTCGGGGTTAACTATGGCTACACCTTC
size: .
D: .
V: TRBV10-3
length: 17
J: TRBJ1-2

CDR3: CASSLVRDQPQHF
DNA: TGTGCCAGCAGCTTAGTTCGCGATCAGCCCCAGCATTTT
size: .
D: .
V: TRBV7-8
length: 13
J: TRBJ1-5

CDR3: CASSPGLAGAGGELFF
DNA: TGTGCCAGCTCACCCGGACTAGCGGGAGCCGGCGGGGAGCTGTTTTTT
size: .
D: TRBD2
V: TRBV18
length: 16
J: TRBJ2-2

CDR3: CASSLSDRWGGTDTQYF
DNA: TGCGCCAGCAGCCTTAGTGATAGGTGGGGCGGCACAGATACGCAGTATTTT
size: .
D: .
V: TRBV4-1
length: 17
J: TRBJ2-3